The 32 T cell receptor beta chains presented below share a single source sample, sequenced in a study of T cell responses to AZD1222 COVID-19 vaccine. Here immunoSEQ multiplex PCR was the method, and the copy in TCRdb shows in-frame clones only, minus some. Here the sample spans some 120,000 clones, around 80% being singletons. Material: peripheral blood, obtained 28 days after the second AZD1222 dose. The receptors derive from an adult who received the AZD1222 COVID-19 vaccine.

This clone was seen only a few times. The rearrangement joins TRBV6-2 or TRBV6-3 to TRBJ2-5; D ambiguous. The germline gives CDR1 MNHEY, CDR2 SVGEGT. CDR3 length: 11 amino acids. V was cut by 5 bases and J by 2 bases, with 3 bases left in between. The CDR3 bases are TGTGCCAGCAGTCTTCAAGAGACCCAGTACTTC. This encodes CASSLQETQYF.

CDR3: CASTVGGSYNEQFF. The CDR3 DNA is TGTGCCAGCACCGTTGGAGGGTCCTACAATGAGCAGTTCTTC. The gene calls are TRBV28 and TRBJ2-1; a possible D gene is TRBD2 (6 bases). The CDR3 runs 14 residues. Trimming cost V 7 bases and J 1 base, with 11 bases left between them. Germline CDR1 and CDR2: MDHEN and SYDVKM.

This clone has only a few counts. The chain uses TRBV9 and TRBJ1-1, with D possibly matching TRBD1 (5 bases). The V end lost 4 bases, the J end lost 8 bases, and 15 bases lay between the germline ends. From germline, CDR1 is SGDLS and CDR2 YYNGEE. The CDR3 consists of 13 residues. CDR3 nucleotides: TGTGCCAGCAGCCCAGGGATCTCACAGGAAGCTTTCTTT. It encodes CASSPGISQEAFF.

This clone was picked up a small number of times. The V gene is TRBV11-1, the J gene TRBJ1-6; no clear D. The germline V and J ends were trimmed by 3 bases and 6 bases, with 6 bases remaining between them. This CDR3 is 13 amino acids long. From germline, CDR1 is SGHAT and CDR2 FQDESV (reference sequence). The CDR3 DNA reads as TGTGCCAGCAGCTTCGCGACTAATTCACCCCTCCACTTT. It translates to CASSFATNSPLHF.

This clone was observed a few times. This sequence joins TRBV28 and TRBJ1-4; D is unresolved. Looked up from germline, CDR1 is MDHEN and CDR2 is SYDVKM. The germline V and J ends were trimmed by 6 bases and 3 bases, with 8 bases remaining between them. This CDR3 has 13 amino acids. CDR3 sequence: CASRQQSNEKLFF. The CDR3 coding sequence is TGTGCCAGCAGGCAACAGTCTAATGAAAAACTGTTTTTT. Using reference TRBV28 and TRBJ1-4 for the parts outside the CDR3, the full variable domain is DVKVTQSSRYLVKRTGEKVFLECVQDMDHENMFWYRQDPGLGLRLIYFSYDVKMKEKGDIPEGYSVSREKKERFSLILESASTNQTSMYLCASRQQSNEKLFFGSGTQLSVL.

V is TRBV27 and J is TRBJ1-5; 8 bases map to TRBD1. Germline V gene lookup returns CDR1 MNHEY and CDR2 SMNVEV (reference sequence). Trimming removed 5 bases from V and 6 bases from J; junction bases left unmatched: 12. The CDR3 contains 16 residues. CDR3 sequence (DNA): TGTGCCAGCAGTCGCCTCTCGACAGGGGTTCCTCAGCCCCAGCATTTT. Its translation: CASSRLSTGVPQPQHF.

The genes are TRBV10-3 and TRBJ1-5, with TRBD1 identical over 10 bases. CDR1 ENHRY and CDR2 SYGVKD come from the germline V gene. CDR3 length: 14 residues. V lost 6 bases and J lost 9; bases outside the gene matches: 8. CDR3 residues: CAIRGQGLLGPQHF. The CDR3 DNA reads TGTGCCATCAGGGGACAGGGGCTTTTGGGGCCCCAGCATTTT.

The count of this clone is one. The chain couples TRBV10-3 to TRBJ1-2; D call uncertain. Per the germline V gene, CDR1 is ENHRY and CDR2 is SYGVKD. V was clipped by 0 bases and J by 4 bases, with 9 bases between them. The CDR3 is made up of 14 amino acids. DNA of the CDR3: TGTGCCATCAGTGAGTCGTCTCCTTTCTATGGCTACACCTTC. This translates into CAISESSPFYGYTF.

The gene calls are TRBV29-1 and TRBJ1-1; 12 nucleotides match TRBD1. The V segment lost 6 bases and the J segment 3 bases; nucleotides outside the gene matches: 8. Germline CDR1 and CDR2: SQVTM and ANQGSEA. This CDR3 region has 15 residues. DNA for the CDR3: TGCAGCGTAGCTGGGACAGGGGGCGCCTACACTGAAGCTTTCTTT. Its protein is CSVAGTGGAYTEAFF.

This chain links TRBV19 with TRBJ1-2; no firm D call. Germline CDR1 LNHDA, CDR2 SQIVND (reference sequence). The CDR3 totals 11 residues. Trimming cost V 4 bases and J 3 bases, with 3 bases left between them. The chain's CDR3 is CASSNYYGYTF. In nucleotides, the CDR3 is TGTGCCAGTAGTAATTACTATGGCTACACCTTC.

J is TRBJ1-2 and V is TRBV4-3, with 7 bases that match TRBD1. The CDR3 length is 16 residues. Unmatched junction bases numbered 6, after V lost 1 base and J lost 1 base. Germline loops: CDR1 LGHNA, CDR2 YSLEER. The CDR3: CASSQVGTAINYGYTF. The CDR3 DNA is TGCGCCAGCAGCCAAGTCGGGACAGCCATTAACTATGGCTACACCTTC.

The V and J genes are TRBV24-1 and TRBJ1-2, with D unresolved. There are 13 residues in the CDR3. V was cut by 4 bases and J by 3 bases, with 8 bases left in between. CDR1 is KGHDR, CDR2 SFDVKD, per germline. The CDR3 DNA follows: TGTGCCACCAGTGAATCGGGAGACTATGGCTACACCTTC. This translates into CATSESGDYGYTF.

This clone was counted once. This sequence joins TRBV5-4 and TRBJ1-1, with D hard to call. Trimming shortened V by 5 bases and J by 8 bases, and 13 bases separated the two germline ends. The germline V gene encodes CDR1 SGHNT and CDR2 YYREEE (reference sequence). The CDR3 spans 12 residues. DNA of the CDR3: TGTGCCAGCAGGCTTGACTCGGACGAAGCTTTCTTT. Translated: CASRLDSDEAFF. The full variable domain, in which reference TRBV5-4 and TRBJ1-1 provide the parts outside the CDR3, is ETGVTQSPTHLIKTRGQQVTLRCSSQSGHNTVSWYQQALGQGPQFIFQYYREEENGRGNFPPRFSGLQFPNYSSELNVNALELDDSALYLCASRLDSDEAFFGQGTRLTVV.

This chain joins TRBV14 and TRBJ2-3; D gene ambiguous. V was cut by 4 bases and J by 7 bases, with 12 bases left in between. Germline loops: CDR1 SGHDN, CDR2 FVKESK. The CDR3 runs to 13 residues. The CDR3 loop is CASSPPSANTQYF. The DNA for the CDR3 is TGTGCCAGCAGCCCTCCCTCCGCAAATACGCAGTATTTT.

The J gene is TRBJ2-7, the V gene TRBV27; D perhaps matches TRBD1 (6 bases). Germline lookup yields CDR1 MNHEY and CDR2 SMNVEV (reference sequence). This CDR3 has 15 amino acids. Trimming removed 3 bases at V and 4 bases at J, with 16 bases between. This CDR3 is CASSFKYRVGYEQYF. The DNA for the CDR3 is TGTGCCAGCAGTTTCAAATACAGGGTCGGATACGAGCAGTACTTC.

V gene TRBV10-3 combines with J gene TRBJ1-3; weak D call: TRBD1 (5 bases). The CDR3 runs 17 residues. Germline CDR1 reads ENHRY; CDR2 reads SYGVKD. V was clipped by 2 bases and J by 0 bases, with 14 bases between them. The CDR3 region has the DNA TGTGCCATCAGTGAGATATATGGGACGAACTCTGGAAACACCATATATTTT. Amino acid sequence: CAISEIYGTNSGNTIYF.

The chain links TRBV7-8 to TRBJ1-5, with D unclear. Looked up from germline, CDR1 is SGHVS and CDR2 is FQNEAQ. Trimming left V 5 bases short and J 4 bases short, with 18 bases between. The CDR3 loop spans 16 amino acids. The chain's CDR3 is CASSPITKSRNQPQHF. The CDR3 nucleotides read TGTGCCAGCAGCCCTATAACGAAATCTAGAAATCAGCCCCAGCATTTT. Drawing the rest from reference TRBV7-8 and TRBJ1-5, the complete variable domain is GAGVSQSPRYKVAKRGQDVALRCDPISGHVSLFWYQQALGQGPEFLTYFQNEAQLDKSGLPSDRFFAERPEGSVSTLKIQRTQQEDSAVYLCASSPITKSRNQPQHFGDGTRLSIL.

The rearrangement uses TRBV6-5 and TRBJ1-4; 7 nucleotides line up with TRBD1. Germline loops: CDR1 MNHEY, CDR2 SVGAGI. The CDR3 is made up of 14 amino acids. V trimming: 6 bases; J trimming: 8 bases; junction bases outside the gene matches: 9. This CDR3 is CASRQTGQGEKLFF. As DNA, the CDR3 is TGTGCCAGCAGACAGACAGGGCAAGGAGAAAAACTGTTTTTT.

This chain links TRBV24-1 with TRBJ2-1, with 8 bases fitting TRBD2. Germline CDR1 and CDR2: KGHDR and SFDVKD. The CDR3 has 15 residues. Trimming took 9 bases from V and 4 from J; bases not matched to a gene: 10. The chain's CDR3 is CATEIIAGIYNEQFF. The CDR3 nucleotides read TGTGCCACCGAAATAATAGCGGGGATATACAATGAGCAGTTCTTC.

The J gene is TRBJ2-2, the V gene TRBV4-1; 7 bases align to TRBD2. This CDR3 has 17 amino acids. The V and J ends lost 0 bases and 7 bases, in that order; junction bases with no gene match: 11. The germline V gene encodes CDR1 MGHRA and CDR2 YSYEKL. This CDR3 is CASSQDQEAGRIGELFF. CDR3 DNA sequence: TGCGCCAGCAGCCAAGATCAGGAAGCGGGGCGGATCGGGGAGCTGTTTTTT.

This clone was detected only once. The V and J genes are TRBV5-1 and TRBJ1-4; TRBD1 is a possible D gene (6 bases). Trimming took 5 bases from V and 5 from J, leaving 13 bases between them. The CDR3 is 14 amino acids. The germline gives CDR1 SGHRS, CDR2 YFSETQ. DNA of the CDR3: TGCGCCAGCAGACCGGACAGACCAAATGAAAAACTGTTTTTT. Residues: CASRPDRPNEKLFF.

The chain uses TRBV5-1 and TRBJ2-3; the D is unclear. V was cut by 7 bases and J by 4 bases, with 16 bases left in between. This CDR3 spans 14 amino acids. The germline V gene has CDR1 SGHRS and CDR2 YFSETQ. The DNA of the CDR3 is TGCGCCAGCCGACCTCGTATTTATGCAGATACGCAGTATTTT. Protein product: CASRPRIYADTQYF.

CDR3 in DNA: TGTGCCAGCAGCTTGGCCGGGCGACTCCATGGAAACACCATATATTTT. Translation gives CASSLAGRLHGNTIYF. This chain connects TRBV5-4 to TRBJ1-3; D unclear. Germline CDR1 reads SGHNT; CDR2 reads YYREEE (reference sequence). The CDR3 totals 16 residues. Deletions cut 0 bases from V and 3 bases from J, with 13 bases between.

This chain uses TRBV7-3 with TRBJ1-6; D gene ambiguous. The ends were cut back, 2 bases at V and 10 bases at J, with 9 bases in the middle. The CDR3 totals 13 residues. CDR1 is SGHTA, CDR2 FQGTGA, per germline. This chain's CDR3 is CASSLLMDSPLHF. The CDR3 region has the DNA TGTGCCAGCAGCTTATTAATGGACTCACCCCTCCACTTT.

This chain joins TRBV27 and TRBJ2-4; tentatively, D is TRBD2 (7 bases). V was pared by 6 bases and J by 5 bases, with 17 bases between. The CDR3 covers 15 residues. From germline, CDR1 is MNHEY and CDR2 SMNVEV (reference sequence). DNA of the CDR3: TGTGCCAGCAGCCCCAGGACGGGGGGCCAAAACATTCAGTACTTC. Its protein product is CASSPRTGGQNIQYF.

This clone appeared a few times. J is TRBJ2-1 and V is TRBV14; 14 nucleotides agree with TRBD2. Trimming at V came to 5 bases and at J to 6 bases, leaving 3 bases not matched to a gene. This CDR3 contains 15 residues. CDR1 is SGHDN, CDR2 FVKESK, per germline. CDR3 sequence reads: CASSRLAGGFNEQFF. The CDR3 bases are TGTGCCAGCAGCAGACTAGCGGGGGGGTTCAATGAGCAGTTCTTC. Drawing the rest from reference TRBV14 and TRBJ2-1, the complete variable domain is EAGVTQFPSHSVIEKGQTVTLRCDPISGHDNLYWYRRVMGKEIKFLLHFVKESKQDESGMPNNRFLAERTGGTYSTLKVQPAELEDSGVYFCASSRLAGGFNEQFFGPGTRLTVL.

The chain carries TRBV4-1 and TRBJ1-1; D might be TRBD1 (5 bases). This CDR3 has 16 residues. The V and J ends lost 4 bases and 4 bases respectively, with 19 bases between them. Germline CDR1 reads MGHRA; CDR2 reads YSYEKL. The CDR3 loop is CASSPGVNKGPTEAFF. CDR3 in DNA: TGCGCCAGCAGCCCGGGGGTTAACAAGGGCCCCACTGAAGCTTTCTTT.

The chain employs TRBV2 and TRBJ1-1; D call uncertain. Germline loops: CDR1 SNHLY, CDR2 FYNNEI. The V end was cut by 4 bases, the J end by 5 bases, with 11 bases between. The CDR3 runs 13 residues. This CDR3 reads CASSVTEWTEAFF. CDR3 in DNA: TGTGCCAGCAGTGTGACGGAGTGGACTGAAGCTTTCTTT.

The chain couples TRBV5-6 to TRBJ2-2; perhaps TRBD2 as D (6 bases). This CDR3 contains 16 residues. Per germline, CDR1 SGHDT and CDR2 YYEEEE. V lost 1 base to trimming and J lost 3 bases, with 13 bases between them. CDR3 sequence (DNA): TGTGCCAGCAGCTTGTATAGACTAGGCGACACCGGGGAGCTGTTTTTT. Encoded protein: CASSLYRLGDTGELFF.

The chain combines TRBV5-6 with TRBJ2-7; 7 bases fit TRBD1. The V and J ends lost 4 bases and 9 bases, in that order; junction bases with no gene match: 10. The CDR3 is 13 amino acids. Germline CDR1 reads SGHDT; CDR2 reads YYEEEE. CDR3 bases: TGTGCCAGCAGCGGAACAAACAGGGGCGGGCAGTACTTC. Protein sequence: CASSGTNRGGQYF.

The chain carries TRBV19 and TRBJ2-1, with TRBD1 identical over 7 bases. J gave up 9 bases and V 5 bases, and 7 bases lay outside the gene matches. Per the germline V gene, CDR1 is LNHDA and CDR2 is SQIVND (reference sequence). The CDR3 runs 13 residues. The CDR3 region is CASSAYRDSEQFF. The CDR3 region has the DNA TGTGCCAGTAGTGCTTACCGGGACAGTGAGCAGTTCTTC.

The rearrangement links TRBV4-3 to TRBJ2-7; D uncertain. Germline V gene data show CDR1 as LGHNA and CDR2 as YSLEER. This CDR3 is 14 amino acids long. V lost 0 bases to trimming and J lost 9 bases, with 15 bases between them. The CDR3 loop is CASSQDWLSGGQYF. The CDR3 bases are TGCGCCAGCAGCCAAGATTGGCTATCTGGTGGGCAGTACTTC.